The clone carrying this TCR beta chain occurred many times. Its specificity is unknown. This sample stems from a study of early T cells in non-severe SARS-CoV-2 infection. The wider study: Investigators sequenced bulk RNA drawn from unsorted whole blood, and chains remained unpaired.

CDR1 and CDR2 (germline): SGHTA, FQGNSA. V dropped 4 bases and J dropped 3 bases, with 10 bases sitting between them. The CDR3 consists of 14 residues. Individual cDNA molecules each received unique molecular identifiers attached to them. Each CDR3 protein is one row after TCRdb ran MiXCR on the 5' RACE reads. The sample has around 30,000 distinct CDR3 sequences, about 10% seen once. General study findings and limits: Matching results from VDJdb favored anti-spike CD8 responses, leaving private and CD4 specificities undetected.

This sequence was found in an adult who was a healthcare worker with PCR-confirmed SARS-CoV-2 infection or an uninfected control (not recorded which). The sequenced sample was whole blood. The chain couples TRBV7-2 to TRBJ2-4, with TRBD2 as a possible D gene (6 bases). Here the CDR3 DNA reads TGTGCCAGCAGCTCCCGGGAGCTCAAAAACATTCAGTACTTC. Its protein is CASSSRELKNIQYF. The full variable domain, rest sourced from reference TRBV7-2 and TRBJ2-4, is GAGVSQSPSNKVTEKGKDVELRCDPISGHTALYWYRQSLGQGLEFLIYFQGNSAPDKSGLPSDRFSAERTGGSVSTLTIQRTQQEDSAVYLCASSSRELKNIQYFGAGTRLSVL.